A selection of T cell receptor beta chains follows, all from one sample in a study of pediatric ulcerative colitis. Measured with immunoSEQ multiplex PCR; TCRdb has only the in-frame clones, and not every one. The data contain 20,000 to 25,000 clones, over 65% of them seen just once; the ten biggest clones take up roughly 7%. The sequencing sample was made of gut tissue. Receptors originate from a boy younger than 18 with severe ulcerative colitis. CDR3s include the opening cysteine and the closing phenylalanine or tryptophan. The D gene is left open where the match is weak. Size is stated for part of the rows, as once, few or many counts, or as a class when the clone is expanded.

j_call v_call clone_size d_call cdr3_length cdr3_aa cdr3_nt
TRBJ2-1 TRBV27 once TRBD2 17 CASSFLTGREGFDEQFF TGTGCCAGCAGTTTCCTGACAGGACGGGAGGGTTTCGATGAGCAGTTCTTC
TRBJ1-1 TRBV6-6 few NA 14 CASTIGGLNTEAFF TGTGCCAGCACCATAGGGGGGCTGAACACTGAAGCTTTCTTT
TRBJ2-3 TRBV7-6 NA NA 17 CASSLAGGIGISDTQYF TGTGCCAGCAGCTTAGCAGGGGGGATAGGGATCTCAGATACGCAGTATTTT
TRBJ1-2 TRBV6-5 few NA 15 CASSYSISGLYGYTF TGTGCCAGCAGTTACAGCATTTCAGGCCTCTATGGCTACACCTTC
TRBJ1-2 TRBV15 NA TRBD1 16 CATSRDSAGTGYGYTF TGTGCCACCAGCAGAGATAGCGCAGGGACAGGCTATGGCTACACCTTC
TRBJ2-7 TRBV25-1 NA TRBD1 14 CASSETGQIYEQYF TGTGCCAGCAGTGAAACGGGACAGATCTACGAGCAGTACTTC
TRBJ2-1 TRBV6-5 NA NA 11 CARGGAYEQFF TGTGCCAGGGGAGGCGCTTACGAGCAGTTCTTC
TRBJ2-7 TRBV27 NA TRBD1 12 CASSQGYDEQYF TGTGCCAGCTCACAGGGGTACGACGAGCAGTACTTC
TRBJ2-5 TRBV9 NA NA 14 CASSVEGGQETQYF TGTGCCAGCAGCGTAGAGGGGGGCCAAGAGACCCAGTACTTC
TRBJ2-5 TRBV9 NA TRBD2 20 CASSVEAPGLAGAGLETQYF TGTGCCAGCAGCGTAGAAGCCCCGGGACTAGCGGGAGCCGGGTTAGAGACCCAGTACTTC
TRBJ1-4 TRBV5-6 NA NA 17 CASSLRGLGRTNEKLFF TGTGCCAGCAGCTTAAGGGGATTAGGGAGGACTAATGAAAAACTGTTTTTT
TRBJ1-2 TRBV6-6 NA NA 13 CASSGGAPYGYTF TGTGCCAGCAGTGGTGGGGCCCCCTATGGCTACACCTTC
TRBJ1-1 TRBV6-5 NA NA 15 CASSYGGEVYTEAFF TGTGCCAGCAGTTACGGGGGAGAAGTTTACACTGAAGCTTTCTTT
TRBJ1-1 TRBV2 NA NA 13 CASAEREGTEAFF TGTGCCAGCGCCGAAAGGGAAGGTACTGAAGCTTTCTTT
TRBJ2-7 TRBV28 once NA 14 CASSPRLAPYEQYF TGTGCCAGCAGCCCCCGGCTAGCCCCCTACGAGCAGTACTTC
TRBJ2-2 TRBV6-6 NA TRBD1 16 CASRGEQGSNTGELFF TGTGCCAGCAGAGGTGAACAGGGGTCGAACACCGGGGAGCTGTTTTTT
TRBJ2-5 TRBV27 NA NA 14 CASSRPPGQETQYF TGTGCCAGCAGCCGCCCTCCGGGCCAAGAGACCCAGTACTTC
TRBJ2-5 TRBV19 few NA 11 CASSLGETQYF TGTGCCAGTAGTCTCGGGGAGACCCAGTACTTC
TRBJ1-2 TRBV5-1 NA TRBD1 16 CASSPATIQGAHGYTF TGCGCCAGCAGCCCCGCAACGATTCAGGGGGCACATGGCTACACCTTC
TRBJ2-1 TRBV29-1 once TRBD1 11 CSGRQGHEQFF TGCAGCGGCCGACAGGGCCATGAGCAGTTCTTC
TRBJ2-3 TRBV6-4 NA TRBD2 13 CASGTSGTDTQYF TGTGCCAGCGGGACTAGCGGGACAGATACGCAGTATTTT
TRBJ2-1 TRBV4-2 NA TRBD2 16 CASSQEGTSGHNEQFF TGTGCCAGCAGCCAAGAGGGGACTAGCGGGCACAATGAGCAGTTCTTC
TRBJ2-2 TRBV2 NA NA 14 CASKDHTNTGELFF TGTGCCAGCAAGGACCACACGAACACCGGGGAGCTGTTTTTT
TRBJ1-2 TRBV10-3 few NA 15 CAISESVQLKEGYTF TGTGCCATCAGTGAGTCCGTGCAACTCAAGGAAGGCTACACCTTC
TRBJ2-1 TRBV6-5 NA NA 16 CASSYGPPSSYNEQFF TGTGCCAGCAGTTACGGTCCGCCTAGCTCCTACAATGAGCAGTTCTTC
TRBJ2-7 TRBV18 NA NA 14 CASSPPGLTYEQYF TGTGCCAGCTCACCCCCCGGACTAACCTACGAGCAGTACTTC
TRBJ1-3 TRBV7-2 NA NA 14 CASSLDNSGNTIYF TGTGCCAGCAGCTTGGACAACTCTGGAAACACCATATATTTT
TRBJ1-2 TRBV18 few NA 14 CASSPPNRESGYTF TGTGCCAGCTCACCACCGAACAGGGAGAGTGGCTACACCTTC
TRBJ2-1 TRBV5-1 once TRBD2 14 CASSPGLADNEQFF TGCGCCAGCAGCCCGGGACTAGCGGACAATGAGCAGTTCTTC
TRBJ1-5 TRBV21-1 few NA 15 CASPLIGDTDQPQHF TGTGCCAGCCCGTTGATTGGGGACACCGATCAGCCCCAGCATTTT
TRBJ2-7 TRBV29-1 NA NA 11 CSVSGSHEQYF TGCAGCGTTTCGGGGTCCCACGAGCAGTACTTC
TRBJ2-2 TRBV10-3 few NA 13 CAISLDPTGELFF TGTGCCATCAGTTTGGACCCCACCGGGGAGCTGTTTTTT
TRBJ2-1 TRBV7-9 NA TRBD1 16 CASSTRDRDSYNEQFF TGTGCCAGCAGCACCCGGGACAGGGACTCCTACAATGAGCAGTTCTTC
TRBJ2-4 TRBV7-2 few TRBD2 16 CASSLGASGKGNIQYF TGTGCCAGCAGCTTAGGGGCTAGCGGGAAGGGGAACATTCAGTACTTC
TRBJ1-4 TRBV15 NA NA 14 CATAQGATNEKLFF TGTGCCACCGCACAGGGAGCAACTAATGAAAAACTGTTTTTT
TRBJ1-4 TRBV15 NA NA 13 CATSRTANEKLFF TGTGCCACCAGCAGAACGGCTAATGAAAAACTGTTTTTT
TRBJ2-5 TRBV7-7 NA TRBD1 13 CASSLQGRETQYF TGTGCTAGCAGCTTACAGGGGAGAGAGACCCAGTACTTC